These 13 T cell receptor beta chains share one sample of origin, sequenced in a study of blood T cell repertoires in COVID-19. Clones were sequenced by immunoSEQ multiplex PCR, and TCRdb holds only the in-frame ones, with some missing. Of roughly 40,000 clones listed, over 80% were seen once; the top ten hold approximately 8.8%. Source material: peripheral blood. All receptors derive from a woman in her 70s with acute or convalescent COVID-19.

The CDR3 sequence: CASSRETTGGFNQPQHF. CDR3 DNA sequence: TGTGCCAGCAGCCGTGAAACCACAGGGGGCTTCAATCAGCCCCAGCATTTT. This sequence joins TRBV11-2 and TRBJ1-5; 9 bases map to TRBD1. Germline CDR1 and CDR2: SGHAT and FQNNGV. CDR3 length equals 17 residues. Trimming at V came to 5 bases and at J to 3 bases, leaving 11 bases not matched to a gene.

The chain combines TRBV6-5 with TRBJ2-5; possible D gene TRBD1, 6 bases. The V gene lost 4 bases and the J gene lost 4 bases, with 13 bases spanning the gap. The CDR3 has 14 residues. The germline V gene encodes CDR1 MNHEY and CDR2 SVGAGI. CDR3 amino acids: CASSFLGQRETQYF. CDR3 sequence (DNA): TGTGCCAGCAGTTTTTTAGGACAGCGAGAGACCCAGTACTTC.

This chain connects TRBV6-5 to TRBJ1-1; 9 nucleotides agree with TRBD1. Germline V lookup: CDR1 MNHEY, CDR2 SVGAGI. The CDR3 contains 14 residues. J lost 6 bases, V lost 2 bases, and 4 bases had no gene match. The CDR3 DNA sequence: TGTGCCAGCAGTTACGGGACAGGGTTCGCTGAAGCTTTCTTT. It encodes CASSYGTGFAEAFF.

This chain links TRBV15 with TRBJ2-4; D might be TRBD1 (6 bases). Germline values: CDR1 LNHNV, CDR2 YYDKDF (reference sequence). CDR3 length: 14 residues. Trimming took off 4 bases at V and 6 bases at J, with 13 bases between the two ends. The CDR3 coding sequence is TGTGCCACCAGCACTACAGGGATTAGAAACATTCAGTACTTC. It is translated as CATSTTGIRNIQYF.

The genes are TRBV19 and TRBJ2-5, with 8 bases matching TRBD1. CDR1 is LNHDA, CDR2 SQIVND, per germline (reference sequence). The CDR3 runs 15 residues. Trimming removed 2 bases from V and 7 bases from J; junction bases left unmatched: 9. Written as DNA, the CDR3 is TGTGCCAGTAGTATAACGACAGGGGAATTAGGGACCCAGTACTTC. This translates into CASSITTGELGTQYF.

The table lists this clone with a few counts. CDR3 sequence (DNA): TGTGCCAGTAGTACAGGGATTTCACCCCTCCACTTT. Its protein is CASSTGISPLHF. The chain carries TRBV19 and TRBJ1-6, with D tentatively TRBD1 (5 bases). V gave up 4 bases and J gave up 9 bases, with 7 bases separating them. CDR3 length: 12 residues. Germline V gives CDR1 LNHDA, CDR2 SQIVND (reference sequence).

The V gene is TRBV2, the J gene TRBJ1-1; maybe TRBD1 (6 bases). The V gene's germline CDR1 is SNHLY and CDR2 FYNNEI. CDR3 length: 15 amino acids. The V and J ends lost 5 bases and 0 bases respectively, with 13 bases between them. The CDR3 nucleotides are TGTGCCAGCAGTATACAGGGACCTATGAACACTGAAGCTTTCTTT. Protein: CASSIQGPMNTEAFF.

This clone has a single count. The genes are TRBV14 and TRBJ1-2; no reliable D call. V lost 3 bases, J lost 8 bases, and 10 bases lay in between. The CDR3 extends over 12 amino acids. CDR1 and CDR2 from the germline V gene are SGHDN and FVKESK. In nucleotides, the CDR3 is TGTGCCAGCAGCCAGTCATTGCGAGGCTACACCTTC. The encoded protein is CASSQSLRGYTF.

The genes are TRBV29-1 and TRBJ1-3; a possible D gene is TRBD1 (5 bases). Deletions cut 6 bases from V and 4 bases from J, with 16 bases between. Germline V gene lookup returns CDR1 SQVTM and CDR2 ANQGSEA. The CDR3 contains 14 residues. CDR3 sequence reads: CSVGGSALGNTIYF. CDR3 nucleotides: TGCAGCGTGGGGGGGAGCGCTCTGGGAAACACCATATATTTT.

The chain carries TRBV6-5 and TRBJ1-6, with TRBD1 matching 8 bases. This CDR3 has 14 residues. Germline CDR1 is MNHEY and CDR2 is SVGAGI. V dropped 7 bases and J dropped 10; count of bases not matched to a gene: 9. CDR3 sequence reads: CASIDRGGLSPLHF. The CDR3 region has the DNA TGTGCCAGCATAGACAGGGGAGGACTCTCACCCCTCCACTTT.

The chain has TRBV5-8 and TRBJ2-1; 15 bases line up with TRBD2. Trimming at V came to 3 bases and at J to 10 bases, leaving 5 bases not matched to a gene. Germline lookup yields CDR1 SGHTS and CDR2 YDEGEE. The CDR3 contains 15 residues. The CDR3 nucleotides read TGTGCCAGCAGCTGGGGACTAGCGGGAGGTGGCGAGCAGTTCTTC. Amino acids: CASSWGLAGGGEQFF.

This clone was recorded once. The J gene is TRBJ1-5, the V gene TRBV5-4, with 7 bases fitting TRBD1. The CDR3 has 15 residues. Looked up from germline, CDR1 is SGHNT and CDR2 is YYREEE (reference sequence). V trimming: 4 bases; J trimming: 5 bases; junction bases outside the gene matches: 9. The CDR3 nucleotides are TGTGCCAGCAGCGTGGGCGGGACAGATTATCAGCCCCAGCATTTT. Translating gives CASSVGGTDYQPQHF. Using reference TRBV5-4 and TRBJ1-5 for the parts outside the CDR3, the full variable domain is ETGVTQSPTHLIKTRGQQVTLRCSSQSGHNTVSWYQQALGQGPQFIFQYYREEENGRGNFPPRFSGLQFPNYSSELNVNALELDDSALYLCASSVGGTDYQPQHFGDGTRLSIL.

The chain employs TRBV28 and TRBJ2-1; D possibly corresponds to TRBD2 (5 bases). The CDR3 is 12 amino acids. V dropped 3 bases and J dropped 7 bases, with 7 bases sitting between them. Germline V gene data show CDR1 as MDHEN and CDR2 as SYDVKM. CDR3 region: CASSFSGNEQFF. The CDR3 DNA is TGTGCCAGCAGTTTCTCGGGGAATGAGCAGTTCTTC.